The 8 T cell receptor beta chains presented below share a single source sample, sequenced in a study of blood T cell repertoires in COVID-19. The table came from immunoSEQ multiplex PCR; TCRdb's copy has only in-frame clones and leaves some out. This sample has about 58,000 clones, with over 80% found just once. Input material: peripheral blood. All receptors come from a man aged 55 to 69 with acute or convalescent COVID-19.

A word on this clone: The CDR3 carries no conserved terminal phenylalanine or tryptophan, so it likely arises from a read error. This sequence joins TRBV4-1 and TRBJ1-3, with 7 bases matching TRBD1. This CDR3 is 14 amino acids long. CDR1 MGHRA and CDR2 YSYEKL come from the germline V gene. Trimming cost V 2 bases and J 5 bases; bases outside gene matches: 3. The CDR3 DNA reads TGCGCCAGCAGCCAACCGGGACAGCGAAACACCATATATTAT. Translating gives CASSQPGQRNTIYY.

V gene TRBV5-4 combines with J gene TRBJ1-1; possible D gene TRBD1, 5 bases. Germline loops: CDR1 SGHNT, CDR2 YYREEE (reference sequence). V was cut by 5 bases and J by 0 bases, with 23 bases left in between. This CDR3 spans 18 amino acids. The CDR3 DNA sequence: TGTGCCAGCAGTATGGGACGGACTACACCCACAATGAACACTGAAGCTTTCTTT. This encodes CASSMGRTTPTMNTEAFF. Looking up the rest from reference TRBV5-4 and TRBJ1-1 gives the full variable domain: ETGVTQSPTHLIKTRGQQVTLRCSSQSGHNTVSWYQQALGQGPQFIFQYYREEENGRGNFPPRFSGLQFPNYSSELNVNALELDDSALYLCASSMGRTTPTMNTEAFFGQGTRLTVV.

This clone was seen a single time. The rearrangement joins TRBV11-2 to TRBJ1-2; weak D call: TRBD1 (6 bases). The CDR3 loop spans 16 amino acids. V gave up 3 bases and J gave up 4 bases, with 18 bases separating them. CDR1 and CDR2 from the germline V gene are SGHAT and FQNNGV. CDR3 region: CASSFLKGGRGYGYTF. The DNA of the CDR3 is TGTGCCAGCAGCTTTTTGAAGGGGGGGCGAGGCTATGGCTACACCTTC.

The chain joins TRBV3-1 (or the pseudogene TRBV3-2) to TRBJ2-5; TRBD2 matches at 7 bases. The CDR3 contains 16 residues. The ends lost 3 bases at V and 2 bases at J; junction bases unmatched: 9. Germline loops: CDR1 LGHDT, CDR2 YNNKEL (reference sequence). The CDR3 DNA follows: TGTGCCAGCAGCCAGGGATTCACTAGCGATCAAGAGACCCAGTACTTC. Protein product: CASSQGFTSDQETQYF.

In DNA form, the CDR3 reads TGTGCCATCAGTGATCCAGCTTCGACTAGCGGGAATTTAGATACGCAGTATTTT. This codes for CAISDPASTSGNLDTQYF. The V gene is TRBV10-3, the J gene TRBJ2-3, with 11 bases identical to TRBD2. The J segment lost 5 bases and the V segment lost 3 bases, leaving 13 bases of the junction unmatched. CDR3 length equals 18 residues. Germline CDR1 is ENHRY and CDR2 is SYGVKD.

This clone was observed a single time. This rearrangement joins TRBV5-1 to TRBJ2-7; 7 bases agree with TRBD1. Trimming removed 7 bases from V and 4 bases from J; junction bases left unmatched: 2. The CDR3 length is 11 residues. CDR1 and CDR2 (germline): SGHRS, YFSETQ. Here the CDR3 reads CASVQGYEQYF. DNA of the CDR3: TGCGCCAGCGTACAGGGGTACGAGCAGTACTTC.

CDR3 in DNA: TGTGCCAGCAGTCCTATACAGGGGGCAGGGTATGGCTACACCTTC. Its translation: CASSPIQGAGYGYTF. The chain has TRBV28 and TRBJ1-2, with 9 bases fitting TRBD1. This CDR3 has 15 residues. V gave up 5 bases and J gave up 5 bases; unmatched junction bases: 9. Germline V gene data show CDR1 as MDHEN and CDR2 as SYDVKM.

This chain joins TRBV11-3 and TRBJ1-6, with TRBD1 matching over 7 bases. CDR1 is SGHNT and CDR2 is YENEEA in the germline V gene. This CDR3 is 16 amino acids long. The ends lost 5 bases at V and 8 bases at J; junction bases unmatched: 12. The CDR3 DNA follows: TGTGCCAGCAGCACCATGACAGGGTTGTCTGATTCACCCCTCCACTTT. Amino acid sequence: CASSTMTGLSDSPLHF.